A selection of T cell receptor beta chains follows, all from one sample in a study of shared clonotypes between healthy human individuals. Profiled with immunoSEQ multiplex PCR; TCRdb holds only in-frame clones, not every one. The sample records about 340,000 clones, 73% being singletons. Sequenced sample: memory CD4+ T cells sorted from blood. These receptors were collected from a man aged 25 to 40 in good health. The CDR3 runs from the conserved cysteine through the conserved F or W. The D gene is left open where the match is weak. The size entry is marked missing in some rows and otherwise reads once, few, many or a size class.

d_call j_call clone_size v_call cdr3_nt cdr3_aa
NA TRBJ1-2 NA TRBV28 TGTGCCAGCAGCAGAGGCAGGGAGGGCTATGGCTACACCTTC CASSRGREGYGYTF
NA TRBJ1-1 NA TRBV27 TGTGCCAGCAGCCGCCTTGGAGGGGGCACTGAAGCTTTCTTT CASSRLGGGTEAFF
TRBD2 TRBJ2-1 NA TRBV18 TGTGCCAGCTCCCTTGGACTAGCGGGGCTGGCCTACAATGAGCAGTTCTTC CASSLGLAGLAYNEQFF
NA TRBJ2-2 few TRBV5-4 TGTGCCAGCAGTTCAGGGGTCGGGGAGCTGTTTTTT CASSSGVGELFF
TRBD2 TRBJ2-2 NA TRBV5-4 TGTGCCAGCAGCGCCGGGACTAGCGGGAGGGCCATCGGGGAGCTGTTTTTT CASSAGTSGRAIGELFF
TRBD2 TRBJ2-1 once TRBV7-2 TGTGCCAGCAGCTTAGGATGGGAGGGTGAGCAGTTCTTC CASSLGWEGEQFF
NA TRBJ2-4 NA TRBV19 TGTGCCAGTAAGACTAGTTATAGAAACATTCAGTACTTC CASKTSYRNIQYF
NA TRBJ1-2 NA TRBV5-1 TGCGCCAGCAGCTTCGACCAGGGGCGGAACTATGGCTACACCTTC CASSFDQGRNYGYTF
TRBD1 TRBJ2-7 NA TRBV6-5 TGTGCCAGCAGTCCGGACAGGGGAATGCATGAGCAGTACTTC CASSPDRGMHEQYF
NA TRBJ2-1 NA TRBV7-3 TGTGCCAGCAGCGACAACACATACCGTAATGAGCAGTTCTTC CASSDNTYRNEQFF
NA TRBJ2-2 NA TRBV29-1 TGCAGCGTTCAACCGGGACGTAATGGGGGGGAGCTGTTTTTT CSVQPGRNGGELFF
TRBD2 TRBJ2-1 NA TRBV6-1 TGTGCCAGCAGCCGGACTAGCGGAGGGGACAATGAGCAGTTCTTC CASSRTSGGDNEQFF
NA TRBJ2-6 NA TRBV28 TGTGCCAGCAGTTTTTGCCGTCCACAAAGTCGGGCCAACGTCCTGACTTTC CASSFCRPQSRANVLTF
TRBD1 TRBJ2-1 NA TRBV7-9 TGTGCCAGCAGCTTGGGGACAGGTCCCTACAATGAGCAGTTCTTC CASSLGTGPYNEQFF
NA TRBJ2-3 NA TRBV6-6 TGTGCCAGCTACACCGGGGAGATGGATACGCAGTATTTT CASYTGEMDTQYF
NA TRBJ2-2 NA TRBV7-3 TGTGCCAGCAGCTTGACGGAGGCCGGGGAGCTGTTTTTT CASSLTEAGELFF
NA TRBJ2-3 NA TRBV28 TGTGCCAGCAGTTTAGTAAGAGATACGCAGTATTTT CASSLVRDTQYF
NA TRBJ2-2 NA TRBV11-2 TGTGCCAGCAGCAAAAGGACGGGGTCCGTGGAGCTGTTTTTT CASSKRTGSVELFF
NA TRBJ2-2 NA TRBV5-5 TGTGCCAGCAGCCCCACCGGGGAGCTGTTTTTT CASSPTGELFF
NA TRBJ2-2 NA TRBV18 TGTGCCAGCTCACCACCGAGCACCGGGGAGCTGTTTTTT CASSPPSTGELFF
TRBD2 TRBJ2-2 NA TRBV12-5 TGTGCTAGTGGTTTGGCCCGGGGGGGAGAGGGACAGAACACCGGGGAGCTGTTTTTT CASGLARGGEGQNTGELFF
NA TRBJ2-5 NA TRBV7-2 TGTGCCAGCACCTTTCGGGGGGCGTGGGAGACCCAGTACTTC CASTFRGAWETQYF
NA TRBJ1-5 NA TRBV6-1 TGTGCCAGCAGTGAACGGGAGCCCCAGCATTTT CASSEREPQHF
NA TRBJ2-6 NA TRBV14 TGTGCCAGCAGCCATTCCAGGGGATTCGGGGCCAACGTCCTGACTTTC CASSHSRGFGANVLTF
NA TRBJ2-7 few TRBV11-2 TGTGCCAGCAGCTCAGCGGGCTTAAACTCCTACGAGCAGTACTTC CASSSAGLNSYEQYF
NA TRBJ1-5 NA TRBV7-9 TGTGCCAGCAGCCCAACAGGAGGCAATCAGCCCCAGCATTTT CASSPTGGNQPQHF
NA TRBJ2-4 NA TRBV11-2 TGTGCCAGCAGCTTAGATGGGCCAGAAAACATTCAGTACTTC CASSLDGPENIQYF
TRBD1 TRBJ2-1 NA TRBV6-6 TGTGCCAGCAGTTACCCTTTATCCACAGGGGCCAGTGAGCAGTTCTTC CASSYPLSTGASEQFF
TRBD2 TRBJ2-7 NA TRBV6-1 TGTGCCAGCAGTGAACTGAGTGGGCGGATGACTAGCAGGAACCTTTACGAGCAGTACTTC CASSELSGRMTSRNLYEQYF
TRBD2 TRBJ2-5 NA TRBV10-1 TGCGCCAGCAGTGCGGGTAGCGGGAGTCTGAAGACCCAGTACTTC CASSAGSGSLKTQYF
TRBD1 TRBJ2-2 NA TRBV11-2 TGTGCCAGCAGCACCTACAGGGGAAACACCGGGGAGCTGTTTTTT CASSTYRGNTGELFF
NA TRBJ2-3 NA TRBV5-1 TGCGCCAGCAGCTGGGGCCAGCGGCCCAGCACAGATACGCAGTATTTT CASSWGQRPSTDTQYF
NA TRBJ2-7 few TRBV5-1 TGCGCCAGCAGCAGACAGAGCTACGAGCAGTACTTC CASSRQSYEQYF
NA TRBJ1-2 NA TRBV2 TGTGCCAGCAGCGTAACAGGACTTTCTAACTATGGCTACACCTTC CASSVTGLSNYGYTF
TRBD2 TRBJ2-7 NA TRBV18 TGTGCCAGCTCACCACTAAGTGGCGGGGACTACTACGAGCAGTACTTC CASSPLSGGDYYEQYF
TRBD2 TRBJ2-1 NA TRBV5-6 TGTGCCAGCAGCCACTTAGCGGGACGTTACAATGAGCAGTTCTTC CASSHLAGRYNEQFF
TRBD2 TRBJ2-3 NA TRBV19 TGTGCCAGTAGTGTCTTAGGCGGGAGGTTCGCAGATACGCAGTATTTT CASSVLGGRFADTQYF
NA TRBJ1-4 NA TRBV2 TGTGCCAGCAGCACAAATGAAAAACTGTTTTTT CASSTNEKLFF
TRBD1 TRBJ2-2 few TRBV5-1 TGCGCCAGCAGCCCGAGGAGTGGGGACAGATACACCGGGGAGCTGTTTTTT CASSPRSGDRYTGELFF
NA TRBJ1-4 NA TRBV2 TGTGCCAGCAAGGTGGCCCATAGAAAACTGTTTTTT CASKVAHRKLFF
NA TRBJ1-2 once TRBV2 TGTGCCAGCAGCGTCGGGCAGGGTCCTAACTATGGCTACACCTTC CASSVGQGPNYGYTF
TRBD1 TRBJ1-3 few TRBV28 TGTGCCAGCAGTCCAGGGGGGGGATCTGGAAACACCATATATTTT CASSPGGGSGNTIYF
TRBD2 TRBJ2-3 NA TRBV15 TGTGCCACCAGCAGAGACGGACTAGCGGGATCGGATACGCAGTATTTT CATSRDGLAGSDTQYF
NA TRBJ1-1 NA TRBV4-2 TGTGCCAGCAGCCAAGATCGCAGGGACTGGAACACTGAAGCTTTCTTT CASSQDRRDWNTEAFF
NA TRBJ2-3 NA TRBV19 TGTGCCAGTATGGGGGACACCTTCGGCCCAGATACGCAGTATTTT CASMGDTFGPDTQYF
TRBD1 TRBJ1-5 NA TRBV10-2 TGCGCCAGCAGTGAGCCAAGGGGGCTCAATCAGCCCCAGCATTTT CASSEPRGLNQPQHF
TRBD1 TRBJ2-5 once TRBV29-1 TGCAGCGTTGAAAGGGACAGGGGTGGGGAGACCCAGTACTTC CSVERDRGGETQYF
TRBD2 TRBJ2-7 NA TRBV28 TGTGCCAGCAGTTCCTCGAGACTAGCGGGAAACTCCTACGAGCAGTACTTC CASSSSRLAGNSYEQYF
TRBD1 TRBJ2-1 NA TRBV19 TGTGCCAGTAGTAGAACGGGGGACAGGGGGTTCTACAATGAGCAGTTCTTC CASSRTGDRGFYNEQFF
TRBD2 TRBJ2-2 NA TRBV5-1 TGCGCCAGCAGCCCCGCATTGACTAGCGGGACGGTCGATGAGGAGCTGTTTTTT CASSPALTSGTVDEELFF
TRBD2 TRBJ2-7 NA TRBV30 TGTGCCTGGAGTAACCCTAGCGGGAACTCTCTAGTCAAGTACTTC CAWSNPSGNSLVKYF
TRBD1 TRBJ1-2 once TRBV7-9 TGTGCCAGCAGCTTCCAAGGGGGCTTCGAAGGCTACACCTTC CASSFQGGFEGYTF
NA TRBJ2-1 NA TRBV18 TGTGCCAGCTCACCACGGACCGGGATTTTACAGGAAGGGTTCAATGAGCAGTTCTTC CASSPRTGILQEGFNEQFF
NA TRBJ1-3 once TRBV9 TGTGCCAGCAGTCGGGTGGAGGGAAACACCATATATTTT CASSRVEGNTIYF
TRBD2 TRBJ2-1 few TRBV10-1 TGCGCCAGCAGTGAAACAAGCGGGAGTGGAGAGCAGTTCTTC CASSETSGSGEQFF
TRBD2 TRBJ2-1 NA TRBV29-1 TGCAGCGTTGAAGATTTTATCACTAGCGGGAGTGCCTACAATGAGCAGTTCTTC CSVEDFITSGSAYNEQFF
NA TRBJ2-1 NA TRBV5-1 TGCGCCAGCAGCTTGGCCCCGGACTCCTACAATGAGCAGTTCTTC CASSLAPDSYNEQFF
NA TRBJ1-5 once TRBV27 TGTGCCAGCAGTCCACATCGAGGGGTTGGCGATCAGCCCCAGCATTTT CASSPHRGVGDQPQHF